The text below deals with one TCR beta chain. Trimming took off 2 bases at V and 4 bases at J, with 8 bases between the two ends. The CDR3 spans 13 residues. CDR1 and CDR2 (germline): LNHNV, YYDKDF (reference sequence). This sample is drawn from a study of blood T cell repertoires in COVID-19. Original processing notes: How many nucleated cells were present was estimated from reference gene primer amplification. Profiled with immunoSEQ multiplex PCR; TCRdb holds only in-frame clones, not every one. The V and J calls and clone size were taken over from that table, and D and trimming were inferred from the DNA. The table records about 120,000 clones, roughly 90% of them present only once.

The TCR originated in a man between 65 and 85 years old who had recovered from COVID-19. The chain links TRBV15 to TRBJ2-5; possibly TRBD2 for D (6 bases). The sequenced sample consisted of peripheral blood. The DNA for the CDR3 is TGTGCCACCAGCAGACAGGGAGGAGAGACCCAGTACTTC. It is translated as CATSRQGGETQYF.